The 21 T cell receptor beta chains given below trace back to one sample, sequenced in a study of T cell changes during pregnancy in multiple sclerosis. Produced via immunoSEQ multiplex PCR; TCRdb's table is partial and in-frame only. The table has about 68,000 clones, roughly nine tenths seen once. Here the sequenced sample was peripheral blood, taken in the third trimester of pregnancy. These receptors all stem from a female donor with multiple sclerosis, enrolled in a pregnancy study.

This clone was observed a few times. The chain is built from TRBV19 and TRBJ1-2; D is undetermined. CDR1 LNHDA and CDR2 SQIVND come from the germline V gene (reference sequence). Trimming pared 3 bases from V and 0 bases from J, leaving 11 bases between. The CDR3 spans 15 residues. The CDR3 region has the DNA TGTGCCAGTAGTATCGCCGAGGGAGCTAACTATGGCTACACCTTC. It is translated as CASSIAEGANYGYTF.

The chain uses TRBV2 and TRBJ2-2; 11 bases are shared with TRBD2. Germline assignment: CDR1 SNHLY and CDR2 FYNNEI. Unmatched junction bases numbered 0, after V lost 6 bases and J lost 6 bases. This CDR3 region has 13 residues. The CDR3 protein is CASRLAGAGELFF. DNA for the CDR3: TGTGCCAGCAGACTAGCGGGAGCCGGGGAGCTGTTTTTT.

This chain connects TRBV27 to TRBJ2-6, with D tentatively TRBD1 (5 bases). The CDR3 totals 16 residues. The germline gives CDR1 MNHEY, CDR2 SMNVEV (reference sequence). V lost 8 bases, J lost 2 bases, and 16 bases lay in between. The CDR3 DNA is TGTGCCAGCGCCCTTAGTTGGGGCCCTGGGGCCAACGTCCTGACTTTC. Translated: CASALSWGPGANVLTF.

The chain links TRBV19 to TRBJ2-7, with 14 bases identical to TRBD2. V lost 7 bases, J lost 4 bases, and 9 bases stayed unmatched. Germline lookup yields CDR1 LNHDA and CDR2 SQIVND (reference sequence). The CDR3 has 16 amino acids. CDR3 DNA sequence: TGTGCCAGTACACGCCGACTAGCGGGAGGGGAGTACGAGCAGTACTTC. Its protein is CASTRRLAGGEYEQYF.

V and J are TRBV18 and TRBJ2-3; D is unclear. The CDR3 is 12 amino acids. V shed 8 bases and J shed 4 bases, with 10 bases lying between them. Germline V gives CDR1 KGHSH, CDR2 LQKENI. The CDR3 region is CASQIVADTQYF. Here the CDR3 DNA reads TGTGCCAGCCAGATTGTGGCAGATACGCAGTATTTT.

The gene calls are TRBV7-2 and TRBJ1-5; D ambiguous. Germline CDR1 and CDR2: SGHTA and FQGNSA. CDR3 size: 17 residues. Trimming left V 5 bases short and J 2 bases short, with 19 bases between. DNA for the CDR3: TGTGCCAGCAGCCCTAGTGTGTCGGGAAATGGCAATCAGCCCCAGCATTTT. Translation gives CASSPSVSGNGNQPQHF.

This clone was recorded only once. Other DNA sequences in the sample encode the same CDR3. V is TRBV7-6 and J is TRBJ2-2, with TRBD1 matching over 9 bases. Germline values: CDR1 SGHVS, CDR2 FNYEAQ. With 5 bases clipped from V and 2 bases from J, the junction kept 3 bases outside the gene matches. The CDR3 loop spans 15 amino acids. CDR3 in DNA: TGTGCCAGCAGCGCACAGGGGGCTAACACCGGGGAGCTGTTTTTT. Amino acids: CASSAQGANTGELFF.

The chain combines TRBV7-2 with TRBJ2-3; 8 bases are shared with TRBD2. Germline V gene data show CDR1 as SGHTA and CDR2 as FQGNSA. The V segment lost 0 bases and the J segment 0 bases; nucleotides outside the gene matches: 5. The length of the CDR3 is 17 residues. CDR3 sequence (DNA): TGTGCCAGCAGCTTAGCGCCCGGGAGGGGGAGCACAGATACGCAGTATTTT. Protein product: CASSLAPGRGSTDTQYF.

The CDR3 protein is CASSLAGTGGGEQYF. In nucleotides, the CDR3 is TGTGCCAGCAGCTTAGCGGGTACTGGGGGAGGAGAGCAGTACTTC. The rearrangement uses TRBV7-9 and TRBJ2-7; a possible D gene is TRBD2 (6 bases). CDR3 length: 15 amino acids. Looked up from germline, CDR1 is SEHNR and CDR2 is FQNEAQ (reference sequence). Trimming left V 0 bases short and J 7 bases short, with 16 bases between.

In DNA, the CDR3 is TGTGCCACCAGCGGTGAGACAGGGTTTAATCAGCCCCAGCATTTT. As protein: CATSGETGFNQPQHF. The chain uses TRBV15 and TRBJ1-5; TRBD1 agrees at 7 bases. The CDR3 extends over 15 amino acids. V dropped 5 bases and J dropped 4; count of bases not matched to a gene: 8. Germline CDR1 and CDR2: LNHNV and YYDKDF (reference sequence).

This rearrangement joins TRBV7-2 to TRBJ1-6; 8 nucleotides agree with TRBD1. The CDR3 is made up of 14 amino acids. Germline V gene sequence: CDR1 SGHTA, CDR2 FQGNSA. The V segment lost 5 bases and the J segment 8 bases; nucleotides outside the gene matches: 5. The CDR3 sequence: CASSDGQGHSPLHF. The CDR3 nucleotides are TGTGCCAGCAGCGACGGACAGGGCCATTCACCCCTCCACTTT.

This clone has a single count. The V gene is TRBV4-3, the J gene TRBJ1-2, with D tentatively TRBD1 (5 bases). The V and J ends lost 1 base and 4 bases respectively, with 13 bases between them. The germline V gene encodes CDR1 LGHNA and CDR2 YSLEER. There are 15 residues in the CDR3. CDR3 DNA: TGCGCCAGCAGCCAAGGGGGCGGTAGGACCTATGGCTACACCTTC. Translating gives CASSQGGGRTYGYTF.

The V and J genes are TRBV7-3 and TRBJ2-3; a weak D match, TRBD1 (5 bases). CDR3 length: 14 amino acids. V lost 2 bases, J lost 2 bases, and 8 bases lay in between. Per germline, CDR1 SGHTA and CDR2 FQGTGA. The CDR3 DNA is TGTGCCAGCAGCTTATTGGACACCACAGATACGCAGTATTTT. Translating it yields CASSLLDTTDTQYF.

This clone was found once. V and J are TRBV7-9 and TRBJ2-5, with TRBD1 matching over 7 bases. The CDR3 loop spans 14 amino acids. V lost 1 base to trimming and J lost 2 bases; unmatched junction nucleotides: 1. The germline V gene encodes CDR1 SEHNR and CDR2 FQNEAQ (reference sequence). This CDR3 reads CASSLVGQQETQYF. The CDR3, as DNA: TGTGCCAGCAGCTTAGTGGGACAGCAAGAGACCCAGTACTTC. Combining the CDR3 with reference TRBV7-9 and TRBJ2-5 gives the whole variable domain DTGVSQNPRHKITKRGQNVTFRCDPISEHNRLYWYRQTLGQGPEFLTYFQNEAQLEKSRLLSDRFSAERPKGSFSTLEIQRTEQGDSAMYLCASSLVGQQETQYFGPGTRLLVL.

The chain combines TRBV6-5 with TRBJ1-3; 7 bases align to TRBD1. Per germline, CDR1 MNHEY and CDR2 SVGAGI. This CDR3 is built from 15 residues. The trim removed 5 bases at V and 0 bases at J, leaving 4 bases unmatched. This CDR3 is CASSRDRISGNTIYF. The CDR3 DNA sequence: TGTGCCAGCAGTCGGGACAGAATCTCTGGAAACACCATATATTTT.

The rearrangement joins TRBV19 to TRBJ2-2, with a weak D call TRBD2 (6 bases). V was shortened by 5 bases and J by 6 bases, with 7 bases between the two germline ends. The CDR3 is 12 amino acids. Germline V gene sequence: CDR1 LNHDA, CDR2 SQIVND (reference sequence). The CDR3: CASSWGAGELFF. In DNA, the CDR3 is TGTGCCAGTAGTTGGGGGGCCGGGGAGCTGTTTTTT.

The CDR3 here is CASSSGTSGAITQYF. Written as DNA, the CDR3 is TGTGCCAGCAGCTCCGGGACTAGCGGGGCAATTACGCAGTATTTT. This rearrangement joins TRBV9 to TRBJ2-3, with 13 nucleotides matching TRBD2. The CDR3 consists of 15 residues. Trimming took 4 bases from V and 8 from J; bases not matched to a gene: 7. Per the germline V gene, CDR1 is SGDLS and CDR2 is YYNGEE.

The rearrangement uses TRBV30 and TRBJ1-5; 9 nucleotides line up with TRBD1. Trimming took 2 bases from V and 6 from J; bases not matched to a gene: 8. CDR1 GTSNPN and CDR2 SVGIG come from the germline V gene (reference sequence). This CDR3 region has 15 residues. The CDR3: CAWSLGDRESQPQHF. In DNA, the CDR3 is TGTGCCTGGAGTTTAGGGGACAGGGAGAGTCAGCCCCAGCATTTT.

The rearrangement links TRBV4-2 to TRBJ2-6, with TRBD1 matching over 7 bases. Unmatched junction bases numbered 11, after V lost 11 bases and J lost 4 bases. This CDR3 region has 15 residues. Germline CDR1 LGHNA, CDR2 YNFKEQ. The CDR3 sequence: CAGGGTGAGANVLTF. CDR3 nucleotide sequence: TGTGCCGGAGGCGGTACAGGGGCCGGGGCCAACGTCCTGACTTTC.

The chain uses TRBV6-6 and TRBJ1-5, with D possibly TRBD1 on 6 matching bases. Germline V gives CDR1 MNHNY, CDR2 SVGAGI (reference sequence). The V gene lost 5 bases and the J gene lost 2 bases, with 10 bases spanning the gap. The CDR3 has 14 amino acids. The CDR3 is CASSPQGRNQPQHF. The CDR3 DNA is TGTGCCAGCAGTCCACAGGGCCGCAATCAGCCCCAGCATTTT.

As DNA, the CDR3 is TGTGCCAGCAGCCAAGCGGGAGGGAAAGAGACCCAGTACTTC. Protein product: CASSQAGGKETQYF. The genes are TRBV13 and TRBJ2-5; the match to TRBD2 covers 10 bases. The V and J ends lost 5 bases and 3 bases, in that order; junction bases with no gene match: 3. CDR1 is PRHDT and CDR2 is FYEKMQ in the germline V gene (reference sequence). This CDR3 has 14 amino acids.